The 29 T cell receptor beta chains in this list originate from one sample, sequenced in a study of blood T cells in healthy people across ages. Then a second PCR, running about 6 to 11 cycles, was carried out with a sample-barcoded 5' primer and a J-beta primer mix. Each CDR3 protein is one row after TCRdb ran MiXCR on the 5' RACE reads. The sample shows about 400,000 distinct CDR3 sequences, roughly half of them seen only once. Sample: blood. The source of these receptors is a man in his fifties or sixties in good health.

This clonotype was observed a handful of times. The rearrangement uses TRBV4-1 and TRBJ2-1; D gene uncertain. Matching the DNA end better, TRBJ2-7 makes the J call doubtful. The CDR3 sequence is 15 residues long. Per the germline V gene, CDR1 is MGHRA and CDR2 is YSYEKL. CDR3 in amino acids: CASSQGSTEYNEQYF. In DNA form, the CDR3 reads TGCGCCAGCAGCCAAGGATCCACAGAATACAATGAGCAGTACTTC.

The sample holds a few counts of this clonotype. The chain is built from TRBV5-5 and TRBJ2-5; 8 nucleotides match TRBD1. This CDR3 comprises 16 residues. Germline CDR1 SGHKS, CDR2 YYEKEE (reference sequence). Germline trimming cut 4 bases from V and 1 base from J; bases unmatched to any gene: 9. CDR3 sequence (DNA): TGTGCCAGCAGCCCCCACCCCGGGACAGGCCAAGAGACCCAGTACTTC. Translation: CASSPHPGTGQETQYF.

The chain is built from TRBV6-5 and TRBJ2-2, with D possibly TRBD1 on 5 matching bases. Trimming took 5 bases from V and 2 from J, leaving 12 bases between them. The CDR3 runs 15 residues. Germline V gene data show CDR1 as MNHEY and CDR2 as SVGAGI. The CDR3: CASSPQTVNTGELFF. The CDR3 DNA follows: TGTGCCAGCAGTCCGCAGACAGTTAACACCGGGGAGCTGTTTTTT.

The rearrangement uses TRBV28 and TRBJ2-1; TRBD1 matches 9 bases. The J call may be faulty, since TRBJ2-7 better matches the DNA end. The length of the CDR3 is 14 residues. Germline V gene data show CDR1 as MDHEN and CDR2 as SYDVKM. CDR3 coding DNA: TGTGCCAGCAGTCTCGGGACAGGGCTAGATGAGCAGTACTTC. The encoded protein is CASSLGTGLDEQYF.

The sample holds a few counts of this clonotype. The rearrangement joins TRBV7-9 to TRBJ2-7, with TRBD2 matching 8 bases. CDR1 is SEHNR, CDR2 FQNEAQ, per germline (reference sequence). This CDR3 spans 12 amino acids. The V and J ends lost 3 bases and 11 bases, in that order; junction bases with no gene match: 6. In nucleotides, the CDR3 is TGTGCCAGCAGCTTTCCCGGGACTAGGGAGTACTTC. Translating gives CASSFPGTREYF.

V is TRBV20-1 and J is TRBJ2-1, with 7 bases matching TRBD2. There are 15 residues in the CDR3. V lost 2 bases to trimming and J lost 1 base; unmatched junction nucleotides: 5. Germline V gene data show CDR1 as DFQATT and CDR2 as SNEGSKA (reference sequence). CDR3 sequence (DNA): TGCAGTGCTAGACCTAGCGGAATGTCCTACAATGAGCAGTTCTTC. Protein sequence: CSARPSGMSYNEQFF.

The chain recombines TRBV5-1 with TRBJ2-1, with 14 bases fitting TRBD2. CDR3 length: 18 amino acids. CDR1 and CDR2 from the germline V gene are SGHRS and YFSETQ. V lost 3 bases and J lost 6; bases outside the gene matches: 11. The CDR3, as DNA: TGCGCCAGCAGCTCCGGGACTAGCGGGAGAGGGGGCATCAATGAGCAGTTCTTC. It is translated as CASSSGTSGRGGINEQFF.

The chain uses TRBV6-2 or TRBV6-3 and TRBJ2-1; 8 bases fit TRBD2. This CDR3 has 16 residues. CDR1 and CDR2 (germline): MNHEY, SVGEGT. V lost 4 bases, J lost 4 bases, and 9 bases stayed unmatched. In nucleotides, the CDR3 is TGTGCCAGCAGTTCAATACTAGCGGAGGAGTACAATGAGCAGTTCTTC. As protein: CASSSILAEEYNEQFF.

This chain connects TRBV20-1 to TRBJ2-3; D uncertain. The CDR3 is made up of 14 amino acids. Per the germline V gene, CDR1 is DFQATT and CDR2 is SNEGSKA (reference sequence). The V gene lost 0 bases and the J gene lost 2 bases, with 9 bases spanning the gap. Written as DNA, the CDR3 is TGCAGTGCTAGAGAGGCGCCTTCCACAGATACGCAGTATTTT. Translating gives CSAREAPSTDTQYF.

This chain connects TRBV18 to TRBJ2-2; tentatively, D is TRBD1 (5 bases). Trimming cost V 2 bases and J 5 bases, with 12 bases left between them. Germline CDR1 and CDR2: KGHSH and LQKENI. This CDR3 region has 15 residues. The CDR3 nucleotides read TGTGCCAGCTCACCAGACCGGCCAGGGACCGGGGAGCTGTTTTTT. Translated: CASSPDRPGTGELFF.

The chain has TRBV6-2 or TRBV6-3 and TRBJ2-1, with 11 bases fitting TRBD2. The CDR3 has 17 amino acids. Trimming took 5 bases from V and 0 from J; bases not matched to a gene: 6. Germline V CDR1 and CDR2: MNHEY, SVGEGT. Written as DNA, the CDR3 is TGTGCCAGCAGTAAACGACTAGCGGGAATCTCCTACAATGAGCAGTTCTTC. It yields the protein CASSKRLAGISYNEQFF.

This chain joins TRBV7-9 and TRBJ2-5; D unclear. TRBJ2-7 matches the DNA end more closely, so the J call is doubtful. This CDR3 comprises 12 residues. Per the germline V gene, CDR1 is SEHNR and CDR2 is FQNEAQ (reference sequence). The CDR3 DNA reads as TGTGCCAGCACCGCAGGCCGCGGCGAGCAGTACTTC. Protein: CASTAGRGEQYF.

This clonotype appeared a few times. This chain connects TRBV29-1 to TRBJ2-3, with TRBD2 as a possible D gene (6 bases). Germline CDR1 reads SQVTM; CDR2 reads ANQGSEA. The CDR3 spans 15 residues. Deletions cut 1 base from V and 2 bases from J, with 13 bases between. The CDR3 DNA follows: TGCAGCGTTGAAGGGGGAGCGGGCCCCACAGATACGCAGTATTTT. Translating gives CSVEGGAGPTDTQYF.

This clonotype has more than one count but fewer than ten. The chain carries TRBV20-1 and TRBJ1-2; D is ambiguous. Germline assignment: CDR1 DFQATT and CDR2 SNEGSKA (reference sequence). The CDR3 covers 13 residues. The germline V and J ends were trimmed by 3 bases and 0 bases, with 8 bases remaining between them. The CDR3 spells CSASSGANYGYTF. CDR3 in DNA: TGCAGTGCTAGCAGCGGGGCTAACTATGGCTACACCTTC.

This clonotype was seen at least ten times. This chain joins TRBV5-1 and TRBJ2-3, with D hard to call. CDR1 and CDR2 (germline): SGHRS, YFSETQ. Trimming pared 4 bases from V and 1 base from J, leaving 10 bases between. This CDR3 contains 14 residues. CDR3 DNA sequence: TGCGCCAGCAGCAGGACCCAAGGCACAGATACGCAGTATTTT. Its protein is CASSRTQGTDTQYF.

This clonotype has a handful of counts. In DNA form, the CDR3 reads TGCAGCGCTGCCCGGGACAGGCACAACACCGGGGAGCTGTTTTTT. It translates to CSAARDRHNTGELFF. This chain joins TRBV29-1 and TRBJ2-2, with 8 bases that match TRBD1. The germline V gene encodes CDR1 SQVTM and CDR2 ANQGSEA. This CDR3 region has 15 residues. V dropped 7 bases and J dropped 2; count of bases not matched to a gene: 9.

This clonotype was seen just once. This chain uses TRBV11-1 with TRBJ2-1; TRBD1 matches 9 bases. Trimming at V came to 4 bases and at J to 8 bases, leaving 18 bases not matched to a gene. The germline V gene encodes CDR1 SGHAT and CDR2 FQDESV (reference sequence). This CDR3 has 18 amino acids. CDR3 nucleotides: TGTGCCAGCAGCTCTGGAGGGACAGGGCGTCGTAGTTGGGATGAGCAGTTCTTC. This gives the protein CASSSGGTGRRSWDEQFF.

J is TRBJ1-2 and V is TRBV29-1, with 12 bases that match TRBD1. The length of the CDR3 is 13 residues. J gave up 7 bases and V 6 bases, and 6 bases lay outside the gene matches. Germline V gives CDR1 SQVTM, CDR2 ANQGSEA. CDR3 DNA: TGCAGCGTGGGGACAGGGGGCGCGGGTGGCTACACCTTC. This gives the protein CSVGTGGAGGYTF.

The chain uses TRBV12-3 or TRBV12-4 and TRBJ2-5; no firm D call. V lost 3 bases, J lost 10 bases, and 12 bases lay in between. The CDR3 has 12 residues. CDR3 nucleotides: TGTGCCAGCAGTTTTCCAGGCAGCGACCAGTACTTC. Its translation is CASSFPGSDQYF.

V usage is TRBV20-1 and J usage is TRBJ1-5, with D perhaps TRBD1 (5 bases). Germline assignment: CDR1 DFQATT and CDR2 SNEGSKA (reference sequence). CDR3 size: 14 residues. Trimming removed 7 bases from V and 3 bases from J, with 16 bases in between. This CDR3 reads CSGWAGAPNQPQHF. The CDR3 DNA sequence: TGCAGTGGGTGGGCCGGGGCGCCCAATCAGCCCCAGCATTTT.

The genes are TRBV19 and TRBJ2-5; maybe TRBD1 (6 bases). The CDR3 contains 18 residues. Between the trimmed V and J ends, which lost 4 bases and 5 bases, there was a span of 26 bases. Germline values: CDR1 LNHDA, CDR2 SQIVND (reference sequence). CDR3 nucleotides: TGTGCCAGTAGTAGCGAACCCCCAGGGGCAAATCGGTGGGAGACCCAGTACTTC. Amino acids: CASSSEPPGANRWETQYF.

This chain joins TRBV9 and TRBJ2-1, with D possibly TRBD2 on 6 matching bases. Looked up from germline, CDR1 is SGDLS and CDR2 is YYNGEE. The CDR3 is made up of 16 amino acids. Trimming stripped 4 bases from V and 8 bases from J, with 22 bases between. CDR3 coding DNA: TGTGCCAGCAGCCCCTGGGGCGGGGCGTCTTTTGATGAGCAGTTCTTC. This encodes CASSPWGGASFDEQFF.

This chain joins TRBV7-2 and TRBJ2-1, with TRBD1 identical over 9 bases. CDR3 size: 16 residues. The V gene end was trimmed by 3 bases and the J gene end by 6 bases; junction bases not matched to a gene: 9. CDR1 is SGHTA, CDR2 FQGNSA, per germline. CDR3 in DNA: TGTGCCAGCAGCTTTGGACAGGGGATTAAGGGCAATGAGCAGTTCTTC. As protein: CASSFGQGIKGNEQFF. Using reference TRBV7-2 and TRBJ2-1 for the parts outside the CDR3, the full variable domain is GAGVSQSPSNKVTEKGKDVELRCDPISGHTALYWYRQSLGQGLEFLIYFQGNSAPDKSGLPSDRFSAERTGGSVSTLTIQRTQQEDSAVYLCASSFGQGIKGNEQFFGPGTRLTVL.

The chain uses TRBV20-1 and TRBJ2-5, with D tentatively TRBD2 (6 bases). Germline V CDR1 and CDR2: DFQATT, SNEGSKA (reference sequence). This CDR3 region has 13 residues. V dropped 3 bases and J dropped 5 bases, with 13 bases sitting between them. The DNA for the CDR3 is TGCAGTGCTAGCGGGAGTAAGACGGAGACCCAGTACTTC. Its translation is CSASGSKTETQYF.

V and J are TRBV29-1 and TRBJ2-3; 8 bases match TRBD2. Germline assignment: CDR1 SQVTM and CDR2 ANQGSEA. V gave up 7 bases and J gave up 4 bases; unmatched junction bases: 16. The CDR3 has 16 residues. CDR3 DNA: TGCAGCGCCCCCCGCAGCGGGGGCCAGGGCCCAGATACGCAGTATTTT. Translated, it gives CSAPRSGGQGPDTQYF.

The chain couples TRBV27 to TRBJ2-3, with D hard to call. CDR1 is MNHEY and CDR2 is SMNVEV in the germline V gene (reference sequence). The CDR3 is made up of 14 amino acids. Trimming removed 2 bases at V and 6 bases at J, with 12 bases between. The CDR3 loop reads CASSLGPGADTQYF. DNA for the CDR3: TGTGCCAGCAGTTTAGGTCCAGGCGCGGATACGCAGTATTTT.

As regards this clonotype: The junction departs from germline at one end; a sequencing error may be responsible. The V call is TRBV7-9, the J call TRBJ2-4; D perhaps matches TRBD2 (6 bases). The CDR3 consists of 19 residues. Germline V gene data show CDR1 as SEHNR and CDR2 as FQNEAQ (reference sequence). The DNA of the CDR3 is TGTGCCTGCAGCCAAGGACTGGCGGGAAGTGTTAGTCCCAAAAACATTCAGTACTTC. Amino acid sequence: CACSQGLAGSVSPKNIQYF.

This clonotype was seen a handful of times. The chain links TRBV4-3 to TRBJ1-1; a possible D gene is TRBD1 (6 bases). V lost 0 bases to trimming and J lost 5 bases, with 13 bases between them. The CDR3 has 15 amino acids. The germline V gene has CDR1 LGHNA and CDR2 YSLEER. CDR3 coding DNA: TGCGCCAGCAGCCAAGATCAGGGGAGGCGGACTGAAGCTTTCTTT. This gives the protein CASSQDQGRRTEAFF.

There are a few counts of this clonotype. This rearrangement joins TRBV7-9 to TRBJ2-7; D is undetermined. Deletions cut 1 base from V and 10 bases from J, with 8 bases between. The CDR3 consists of 11 residues. CDR1 SEHNR and CDR2 FQNEAQ come from the germline V gene (reference sequence). This CDR3 is CASSLVGSQYF. The CDR3 DNA sequence: TGTGCCAGCAGCTTAGTTGGTAGCCAGTACTTC.